This record covers a single T cell receptor (beta chain). Relative to the germline gene, one junction end is altered; a read error may explain this. Preparation of the TCRbeta library involved a method that used unique molecular identifiers. From the PCR reads, TCRdb called clonotypes with MiXCR, one entry per CDR3 protein. The data hold 150,000 to 200,000 distinct CDR3 sequences, with around 6.8% observed a single time. The sample comes from a study of T-cell reconstitution after alpha-beta-depleted transplantation in children. Germline V gene lookup returns CDR1 SEHNR and CDR2 FQNEAQ (reference sequence). CDR3 length equals 20 residues.

The chain employs TRBV7-9 and TRBJ1-1; TRBD1 matches 10 bases. The origin of this receptor is a human donor who donated a stem cell graft to a child with Wiskott-Aldrich syndrome. This specimen was PBMCs from the stem cell graft donor, taken from the stem cell graft. The CDR3 nucleotides read TGTGCCAGCAGTTTAGCGTACTCACTACGGGACAGGGGAAAGGACACTGAAGCTTTCTTT. The encoded protein is CASSLAYSLRDRGKDTEAFF.